Listed below are T cell receptor beta chains from one sample, sequenced in a study of T cell responses to AZD1222 COVID-19 vaccine. Measured with immunoSEQ multiplex PCR; TCRdb has only the in-frame clones, and not every one. In the table there are 100,000 to 150,000 clones, over 85% of which are singletons. The starting material was peripheral blood, obtained on day 0 of AZD1222 vaccination. Receptors were obtained from an adult in good health. CDR3s include the opening cysteine and the closing phenylalanine or tryptophan. D genes are given only for firm matches. The size of a clone is reported for some rows only, either as once, few or many, or as a class for expanded clones.

d_call: NA; j_call: TRBJ2-5; v_call: TRBV6-2/TRBV6-3; clone_size: NA; cdr3_nt: TGTGCCAGCAGTTCCCTAGCCCCACCCGGGCCCCAGTTGGGTGAGACCCAGTACTTC; cdr3_aa: CASSSLAPPGPQLGETQYF
d_call: NA; j_call: TRBJ2-7; v_call: TRBV18; clone_size: NA; cdr3_nt: TGTGCCAGCTCTCGCGGGGAGGTTTTCGGGAACGAGCAGTACTTC; cdr3_aa: CASSRGEVFGNEQYF
d_call: NA; j_call: TRBJ1-3; v_call: TRBV14; clone_size: NA; cdr3_nt: TGTGCCAGCAGAAGGCAGGGATCTGGAAACACCATATATTTT; cdr3_aa: CASRRQGSGNTIYF
d_call: NA; j_call: TRBJ1-2; v_call: TRBV7-2; clone_size: NA; cdr3_nt: TGTGCCAGCAGCCTAGGGGGGACCGAGAACTATGGCTACACCTTC; cdr3_aa: CASSLGGTENYGYTF
d_call: NA; j_call: TRBJ2-7; v_call: TRBV20-1; clone_size: NA; cdr3_nt: TGCAGCGCCCGGTTTGGGGAGCAGTACTTC; cdr3_aa: CSARFGEQYF
d_call: NA; j_call: TRBJ2-3; v_call: TRBV21-1; clone_size: NA; cdr3_nt: TGTGCCAGCAGCAAAGAACCAGGTCAGGGGGAGGCAGATACGCAGTATTTT; cdr3_aa: CASSKEPGQGEADTQYF
d_call: TRBD1; j_call: TRBJ2-7; v_call: TRBV6-1; clone_size: NA; cdr3_nt: TGTGCCAGCAGTGAATCACAGGGGGCTGACGAGCAGTACTTC; cdr3_aa: CASSESQGADEQYF
d_call: NA; j_call: TRBJ2-7; v_call: TRBV30; clone_size: once; cdr3_nt: TGTGCCTGGTTGGACACCTCCTACGAGCAGTACTTC; cdr3_aa: CAWLDTSYEQYF
d_call: NA; j_call: TRBJ2-5; v_call: TRBV4-1; clone_size: NA; cdr3_nt: TGCGCCAGCAGCCAAGACCCGCTGGACGGGGAGACCCAGTACTTC; cdr3_aa: CASSQDPLDGETQYF
d_call: NA; j_call: TRBJ2-5; v_call: TRBV29-1; clone_size: NA; cdr3_nt: TGCAGCGCCGCTGGGAGAGGGGGATGGGAGACCCAGTACTTC; cdr3_aa: CSAAGRGGWETQYF
d_call: NA; j_call: TRBJ2-7; v_call: TRBV28; clone_size: NA; cdr3_nt: TGTGCCAGCAGAGTTATTAGGCAGACCCCTCAAGAGCAGTACTTC; cdr3_aa: CASRVIRQTPQEQYF
d_call: TRBD1; j_call: TRBJ1-6; v_call: TRBV27; clone_size: NA; cdr3_nt: TGTGCCAGCAGTCCGGGGCCGGACAGGGATTATAATTCACCCCTCCACTTT; cdr3_aa: CASSPGPDRDYNSPLHF
d_call: NA; j_call: TRBJ2-2; v_call: TRBV6-5; clone_size: NA; cdr3_nt: TGTGCCAGCAGCCAACGGGAGAAAGGGGAGCTGTTTTTT; cdr3_aa: CASSQREKGELFF
d_call: TRBD1; j_call: TRBJ1-3; v_call: TRBV6-5; clone_size: NA; cdr3_nt: TGTGCCAGCTTGACAGGGTATGGAAACACCATATATTTT; cdr3_aa: CASLTGYGNTIYF
d_call: NA; j_call: TRBJ2-3; v_call: TRBV7-2; clone_size: NA; cdr3_nt: TGTGCCAGCAGCTTAGAGGTGGAATCGGATACGCAGTATTTT; cdr3_aa: CASSLEVESDTQYF
d_call: NA; j_call: TRBJ1-1; v_call: TRBV9; clone_size: NA; cdr3_nt: TGTGCCAGCAGCCCGGGACGGGGGGACACTGAAGCTTTCTTT; cdr3_aa: CASSPGRGDTEAFF
d_call: NA; j_call: TRBJ1-2; v_call: TRBV7-3; clone_size: NA; cdr3_nt: TGTGCCAGCAGCTTAAATTCGGGGGGCTATGGCTACACCTTC; cdr3_aa: CASSLNSGGYGYTF
d_call: NA; j_call: TRBJ2-7; v_call: TRBV10-2; clone_size: NA; cdr3_nt: TGCGCCAGCAGTGAAGGGGCGAGCTCCTACGAGCAGTACTTC; cdr3_aa: CASSEGASSYEQYF
d_call: NA; j_call: TRBJ1-1; v_call: TRBV6-5; clone_size: few; cdr3_nt: TGTGCCAGCAGTAACATAGGGGGGAACACTGAAGCTTTCTTT; cdr3_aa: CASSNIGGNTEAFF
d_call: NA; j_call: TRBJ2-3; v_call: TRBV7-6; clone_size: NA; cdr3_nt: TGTGCCAGCAGCTCGAGAGGGGGGGCAGATACGCAGTATTTT; cdr3_aa: CASSSRGGADTQYF
d_call: NA; j_call: TRBJ2-1; v_call: TRBV19; clone_size: NA; cdr3_nt: TGTGCCAGTAGTATACGCCTCAATGAGCAGTTCTTC; cdr3_aa: CASSIRLNEQFF
d_call: NA; j_call: TRBJ1-1; v_call: TRBV2; clone_size: NA; cdr3_nt: TGTGCCAGCCTTGAAGCTTTCTTT; cdr3_aa: CASLEAFF
d_call: NA; j_call: TRBJ1-2; v_call: TRBV28; clone_size: NA; cdr3_nt: TGTGCCAGCAGCTCTCTATGGGGCCCGTTAGCTAACTATGGCTACACCTTC; cdr3_aa: CASSSLWGPLANYGYTF
d_call: NA; j_call: TRBJ2-7; v_call: TRBV2; clone_size: once; cdr3_nt: TGTGCCATCGGCGCATCATACGAGCAGTACTTC; cdr3_aa: CAIGASYEQYF
d_call: NA; j_call: TRBJ2-5; v_call: TRBV5-6; clone_size: NA; cdr3_nt: TGTGCCAGCAGCTTGCTCCGCGGTACACAAGAGACCCAGTACTTC; cdr3_aa: CASSLLRGTQETQYF
d_call: NA; j_call: TRBJ1-1; v_call: TRBV30; clone_size: NA; cdr3_nt: TGTGCCTGGGGGAACGGTAGGGAAGCTTTCTTT; cdr3_aa: CAWGNGREAFF
d_call: NA; j_call: TRBJ2-7; v_call: TRBV2; clone_size: NA; cdr3_nt: TGTGCCAGCAGTGATCCGGCTTCCTACGAGCAGTACTTC; cdr3_aa: CASSDPASYEQYF
d_call: NA; j_call: TRBJ2-5; v_call: TRBV5-4; clone_size: NA; cdr3_nt: TGTGCCAGCAGCTTGATGGGTACCTCACAAGAGACCCAGTACTTC; cdr3_aa: CASSLMGTSQETQYF
d_call: TRBD1; j_call: TRBJ1-3; v_call: TRBV28; clone_size: NA; cdr3_nt: TGTGCCAGCAGCGACAGGGTTCCAGGAAACACCATATATTTT; cdr3_aa: CASSDRVPGNTIYF
d_call: TRBD1; j_call: TRBJ2-1; v_call: TRBV6-5; clone_size: NA; cdr3_nt: TGTGCCAGCACCAACAGGGGACACTTATACAATGAGCAGTTCTTC; cdr3_aa: CASTNRGHLYNEQFF
d_call: NA; j_call: TRBJ2-3; v_call: TRBV5-1; clone_size: once; cdr3_nt: TGCGCCAGCAGCTTGGGGTTAGCGGATACGCAGTATTTT; cdr3_aa: CASSLGLADTQYF
d_call: NA; j_call: TRBJ2-3; v_call: TRBV24-1; clone_size: NA; cdr3_nt: TGTGCCACCAGTGACCCAAGGGCTGGCCAAGACACAGATACGCAGTATTTT; cdr3_aa: CATSDPRAGQDTDTQYF
d_call: TRBD2; j_call: TRBJ2-1; v_call: TRBV5-1; clone_size: NA; cdr3_nt: TGCGCCAGCAGCTTTGCCACTAGCGGGGGGTACAATGAGCAGTTCTTC; cdr3_aa: CASSFATSGGYNEQFF
d_call: NA; j_call: TRBJ2-5; v_call: TRBV24-1; clone_size: NA; cdr3_nt: TGTGCCACCAGTGGGACAACGGGATTACAAGAGACCCAGTACTTC; cdr3_aa: CATSGTTGLQETQYF
d_call: TRBD2; j_call: TRBJ2-5; v_call: TRBV18; clone_size: NA; cdr3_nt: TGTGCCAGCTCACCGTTAGCGGGAGAGCGGCAAGAGACCCAGTACTTC; cdr3_aa: CASSPLAGERQETQYF
d_call: NA; j_call: TRBJ2-5; v_call: TRBV27; clone_size: NA; cdr3_nt: TGTGCCAGCTCCCTTGGGGCCGGGGAGACCCAGTACTTC; cdr3_aa: CASSLGAGETQYF
d_call: NA; j_call: TRBJ1-1; v_call: TRBV6-5; clone_size: NA; cdr3_nt: TGTGCCAGCAGTTACGGCGCGGGGGTGGGCACTGAAGCTTTCTTT; cdr3_aa: CASSYGAGVGTEAFF
d_call: NA; j_call: TRBJ2-3; v_call: TRBV9; clone_size: once; cdr3_nt: TGTGCCAGCAGCGTGGGTCTAGGGAGTGGCACAGATACGCAGTATTTT; cdr3_aa: CASSVGLGSGTDTQYF
d_call: NA; j_call: TRBJ2-5; v_call: TRBV25-1; clone_size: NA; cdr3_nt: TGTGCCAGCAGTGAATATTTTGAGGAAGGGGAGACCCAGTACTTC; cdr3_aa: CASSEYFEEGETQYF
d_call: NA; j_call: TRBJ1-4; v_call: TRBV5-1; clone_size: NA; cdr3_nt: TGCGCCAGCACCATTGCGGGCGGTCTCGACGAAAAACTGTTTTTT; cdr3_aa: CASTIAGGLDEKLFF
d_call: NA; j_call: TRBJ1-1; v_call: TRBV28; clone_size: NA; cdr3_nt: TGTGCCAGCGGGCGCGAAGCTTTCTTT; cdr3_aa: CASGREAFF
d_call: TRBD1; j_call: TRBJ1-2; v_call: TRBV6-2/TRBV6-3; clone_size: once; cdr3_nt: TGTGCCAGCAGCCCGGACAGGGCAGACTATGGCTACACCTTC; cdr3_aa: CASSPDRADYGYTF
d_call: NA; j_call: TRBJ1-1; v_call: TRBV27; clone_size: once; cdr3_nt: TGTGCCAGCAGTAGCCTGGGGGAAAAAATTACTGAAGCTTTCTTT; cdr3_aa: CASSSLGEKITEAFF
d_call: NA; j_call: TRBJ2-7; v_call: TRBV28; clone_size: NA; cdr3_nt: TGTGCCAGCAGTTTTAGAAGCGAGCAGTACTTC; cdr3_aa: CASSFRSEQYF
d_call: TRBD2; j_call: TRBJ2-7; v_call: TRBV4-3; clone_size: NA; cdr3_nt: TGCGCCAGCAGCCAAGATTCCGATGCGGGGGGGTTCTACGAGCAGTACTTC; cdr3_aa: CASSQDSDAGGFYEQYF
d_call: TRBD1; j_call: TRBJ1-2; v_call: TRBV5-1; clone_size: NA; cdr3_nt: TGCGCCAGCAGCGGCGGGACAGGGGACGGCTACACCTTC; cdr3_aa: CASSGGTGDGYTF